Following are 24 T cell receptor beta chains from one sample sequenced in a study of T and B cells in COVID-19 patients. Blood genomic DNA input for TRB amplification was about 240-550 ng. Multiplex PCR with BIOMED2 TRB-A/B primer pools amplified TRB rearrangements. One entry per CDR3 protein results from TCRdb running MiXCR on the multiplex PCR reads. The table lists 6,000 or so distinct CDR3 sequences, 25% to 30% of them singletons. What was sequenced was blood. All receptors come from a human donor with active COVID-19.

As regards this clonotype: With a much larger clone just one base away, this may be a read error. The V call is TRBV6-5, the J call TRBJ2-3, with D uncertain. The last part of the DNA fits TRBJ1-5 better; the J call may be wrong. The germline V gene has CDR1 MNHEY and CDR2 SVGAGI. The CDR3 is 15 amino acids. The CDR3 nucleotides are TGTGCCAGCAGTTACTCGGGGAGCCGCACAGATACGCAGCATTTT. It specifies CASSYSGSRTDTQHF.

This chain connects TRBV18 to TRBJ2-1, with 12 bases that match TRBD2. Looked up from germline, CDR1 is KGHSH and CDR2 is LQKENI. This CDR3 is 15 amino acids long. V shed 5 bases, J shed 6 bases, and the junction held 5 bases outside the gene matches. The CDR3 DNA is TGTGCCAGCTCATCCGGACTAGCGGGAACCAATGAGCAGTTCTTC. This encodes CASSSGLAGTNEQFF.

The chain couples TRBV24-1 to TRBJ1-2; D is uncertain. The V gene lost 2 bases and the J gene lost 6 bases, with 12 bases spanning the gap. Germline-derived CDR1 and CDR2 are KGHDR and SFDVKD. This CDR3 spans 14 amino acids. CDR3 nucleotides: TGTGCCACCAGTGATTCCGACATAGTGAATGGCTACACCTTC. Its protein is CATSDSDIVNGYTF.

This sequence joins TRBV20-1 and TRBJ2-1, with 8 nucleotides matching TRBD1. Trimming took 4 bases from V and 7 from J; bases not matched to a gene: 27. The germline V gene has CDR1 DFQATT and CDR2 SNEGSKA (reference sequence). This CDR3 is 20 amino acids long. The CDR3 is CSATTLVPPTTRDRFNEQFF. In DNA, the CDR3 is TGCAGTGCTACGACCCTGGTGCCTCCTACCACTCGGGACAGGTTTAATGAGCAGTTCTTC.

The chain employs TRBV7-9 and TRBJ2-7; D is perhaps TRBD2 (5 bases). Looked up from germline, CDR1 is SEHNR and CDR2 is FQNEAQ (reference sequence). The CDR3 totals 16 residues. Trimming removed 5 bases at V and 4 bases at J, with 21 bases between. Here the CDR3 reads CASSQGSGKEWYEQYF. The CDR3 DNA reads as TGTGCCAGCAGCCAAGGGTCGGGGAAAGAATGGTACGAGCAGTACTTC. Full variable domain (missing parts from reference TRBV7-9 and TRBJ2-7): DTGVSQNPRHKITKRGQNVTFRCDPISEHNRLYWYRQTLGQGPEFLTYFQNEAQLEKSRLLSDRFSAERPKGSFSTLEIQRTEQGDSAMYLCASSQGSGKEWYEQYFGPGTRLTVT.

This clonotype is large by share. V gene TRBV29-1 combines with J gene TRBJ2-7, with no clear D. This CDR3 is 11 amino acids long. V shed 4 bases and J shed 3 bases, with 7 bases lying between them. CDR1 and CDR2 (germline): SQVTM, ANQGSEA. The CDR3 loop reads CSVGANYEQYF. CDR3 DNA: TGCAGCGTTGGGGCCAACTACGAGCAGTACTTC.

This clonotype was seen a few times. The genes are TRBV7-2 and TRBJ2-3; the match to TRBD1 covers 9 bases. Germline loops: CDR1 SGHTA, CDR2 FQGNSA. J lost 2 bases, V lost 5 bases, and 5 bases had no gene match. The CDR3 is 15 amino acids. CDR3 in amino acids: CASSRQGGVTDTQYF. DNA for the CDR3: TGTGCCAGCAGCCGACAGGGGGGCGTCACAGATACGCAGTATTTT.

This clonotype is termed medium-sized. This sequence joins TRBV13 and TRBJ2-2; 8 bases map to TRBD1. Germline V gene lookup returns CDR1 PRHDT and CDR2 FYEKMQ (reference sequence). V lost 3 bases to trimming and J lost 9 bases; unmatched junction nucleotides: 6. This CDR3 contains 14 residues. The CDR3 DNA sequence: TGTGCCAGCAGCTTCGGACAGGGTGAGAGGGAGCTGTTTTTT. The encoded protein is CASSFGQGERELFF. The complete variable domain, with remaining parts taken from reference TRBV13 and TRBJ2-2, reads AAGVIQSPRHLIKEKRETATLKCYPIPRHDTVYWYQQGPGQDPQFLISFYEKMQSDKGSIPDRFSAQQFSDYHSELNMSSLELGDSALYFCASSFGQGERELFFGEGSRLTVL.

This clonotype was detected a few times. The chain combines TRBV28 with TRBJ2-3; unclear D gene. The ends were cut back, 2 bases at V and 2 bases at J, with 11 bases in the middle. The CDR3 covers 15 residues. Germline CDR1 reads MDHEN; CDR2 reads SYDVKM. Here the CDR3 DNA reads TGTGCCAGCAGTTTAAGAGAAGGCTACACAGATACGCAGTATTTT. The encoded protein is CASSLREGYTDTQYF. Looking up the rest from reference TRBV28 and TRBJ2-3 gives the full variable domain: DVKVTQSSRYLVKRTGEKVFLECVQDMDHENMFWYRQDPGLGLRLIYFSYDVKMKEKGDIPEGYSVSREKKERFSLILESASTNQTSMYLCASSLREGYTDTQYFGPGTRLTVL.

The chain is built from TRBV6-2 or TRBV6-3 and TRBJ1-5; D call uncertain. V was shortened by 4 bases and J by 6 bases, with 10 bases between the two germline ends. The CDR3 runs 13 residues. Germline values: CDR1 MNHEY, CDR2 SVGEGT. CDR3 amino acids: CASSFTERQPQHF. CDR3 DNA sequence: TGTGCCAGCAGTTTTACGGAGCGTCAGCCCCAGCATTTT.

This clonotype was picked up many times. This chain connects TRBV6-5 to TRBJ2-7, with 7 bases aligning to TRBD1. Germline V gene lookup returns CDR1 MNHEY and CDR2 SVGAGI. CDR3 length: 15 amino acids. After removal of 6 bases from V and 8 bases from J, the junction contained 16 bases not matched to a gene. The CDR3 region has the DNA TGTGCCAGCAGCCTACACCGGGACAGAGATACGCAGCAGTACTTC. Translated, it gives CASSLHRDRDTQQYF.

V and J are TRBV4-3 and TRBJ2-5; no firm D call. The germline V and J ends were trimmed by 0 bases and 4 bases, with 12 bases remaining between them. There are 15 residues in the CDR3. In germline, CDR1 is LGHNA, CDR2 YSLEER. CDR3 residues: CASSQDRSLGETQYF. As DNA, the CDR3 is TGCGCCAGCAGCCAAGATCGGAGCCTGGGAGAGACCCAGTACTTC.

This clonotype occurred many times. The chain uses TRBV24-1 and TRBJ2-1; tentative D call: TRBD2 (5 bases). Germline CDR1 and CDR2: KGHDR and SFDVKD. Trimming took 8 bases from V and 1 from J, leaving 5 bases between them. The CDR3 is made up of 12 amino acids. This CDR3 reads CATTGSYNEQFF. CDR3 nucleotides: TGTGCCACCACGGGGTCCTACAATGAGCAGTTCTTC.

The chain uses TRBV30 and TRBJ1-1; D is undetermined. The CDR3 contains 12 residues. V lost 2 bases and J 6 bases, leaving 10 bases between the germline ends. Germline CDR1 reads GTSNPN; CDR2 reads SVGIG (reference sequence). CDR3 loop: CAWSPGGPEAFF. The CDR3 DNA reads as TGTGCCTGGAGTCCTGGCGGTCCTGAAGCTTTCTTT.

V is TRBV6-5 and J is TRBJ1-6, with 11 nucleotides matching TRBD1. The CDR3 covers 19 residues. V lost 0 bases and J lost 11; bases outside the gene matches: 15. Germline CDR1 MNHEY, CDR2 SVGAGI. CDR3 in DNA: TGTGCCAGCAGTTACTCGACTCCGGGACAGGGGGGAAATCAGCCACCCCTCCACTTT. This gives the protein CASSYSTPGQGGNQPPLHF.

The CDR3 reads CASSQGLAGEYEQYF. CDR3 coding DNA: TGCGCCAGCAGCCAAGGACTAGCGGGGGAGTACGAGCAGTACTTC. The chain carries TRBV4-1 and TRBJ2-7, with 12 bases lining up with TRBD2. From germline, CDR1 is MGHRA and CDR2 YSYEKL. V trimming: 1 base; J trimming: 4 bases; junction bases outside the gene matches: 2. The CDR3 loop spans 15 amino acids.

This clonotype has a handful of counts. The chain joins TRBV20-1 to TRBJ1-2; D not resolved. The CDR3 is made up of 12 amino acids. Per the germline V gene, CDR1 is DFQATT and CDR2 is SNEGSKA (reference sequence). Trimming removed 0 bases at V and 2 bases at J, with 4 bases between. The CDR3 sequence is CSARDPNYGYTF. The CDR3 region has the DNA TGCAGTGCTAGAGATCCAAACTATGGCTACACCTTC.

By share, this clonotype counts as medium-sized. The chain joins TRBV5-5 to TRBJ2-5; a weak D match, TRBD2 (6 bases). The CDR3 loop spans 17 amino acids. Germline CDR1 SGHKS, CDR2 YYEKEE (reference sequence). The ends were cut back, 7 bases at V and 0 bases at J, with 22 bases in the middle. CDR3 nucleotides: TGTGCCAGCCCCTTAACTCCCGGGACTGAGTACCAAGAGACCCAGTACTTC. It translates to CASPLTPGTEYQETQYF.

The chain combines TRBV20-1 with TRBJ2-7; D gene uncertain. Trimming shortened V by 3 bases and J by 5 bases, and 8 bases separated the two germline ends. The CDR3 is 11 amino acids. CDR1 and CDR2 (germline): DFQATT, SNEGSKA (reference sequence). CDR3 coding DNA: TGCAGTGCTAGGTCCAGACACGAGCAGTACTTC. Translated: CSARSRHEQYF.

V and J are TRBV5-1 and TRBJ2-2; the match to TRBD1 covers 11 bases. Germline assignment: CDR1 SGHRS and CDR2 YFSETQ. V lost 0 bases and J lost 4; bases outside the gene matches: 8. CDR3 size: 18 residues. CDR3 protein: CASSLALFGTGGTGELFF. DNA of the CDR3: TGCGCCAGCAGCTTGGCCTTATTCGGGACAGGGGGCACCGGGGAGCTGTTTTTT.

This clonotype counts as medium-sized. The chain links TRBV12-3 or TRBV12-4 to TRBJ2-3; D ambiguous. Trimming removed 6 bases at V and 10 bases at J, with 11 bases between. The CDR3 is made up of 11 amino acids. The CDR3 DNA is TGTGCCAGCAGCCATGGAAGTTCGCAGTATTTT. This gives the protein CASSHGSSQYF.

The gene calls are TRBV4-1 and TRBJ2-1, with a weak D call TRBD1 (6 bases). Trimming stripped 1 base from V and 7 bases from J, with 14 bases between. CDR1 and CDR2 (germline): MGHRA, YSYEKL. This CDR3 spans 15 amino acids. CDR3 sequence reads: CASSQAPQGMNEQFF. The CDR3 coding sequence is TGCGCCAGCAGCCAAGCTCCCCAGGGGATGAATGAGCAGTTCTTC.

CDR3 bases: TGCAGTGCTAGTAGGGCGGGAGAGGGCACCGGGGAGCTGTTTTTT. This codes for CSASRAGEGTGELFF. This chain connects TRBV20-1 to TRBJ2-2; 7 bases map to TRBD2. This CDR3 is 15 amino acids long. Germline-derived CDR1 and CDR2 are DFQATT and SNEGSKA (reference sequence). J was trimmed by 4 bases and V by 3 bases; bases with no gene match: 8.

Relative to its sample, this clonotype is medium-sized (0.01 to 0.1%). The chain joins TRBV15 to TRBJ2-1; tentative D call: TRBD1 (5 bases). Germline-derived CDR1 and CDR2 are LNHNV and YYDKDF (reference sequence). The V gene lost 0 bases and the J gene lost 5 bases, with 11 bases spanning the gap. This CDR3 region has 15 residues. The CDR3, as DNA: TGTGCCACCAGCAGAGATTGGGCAGGGAACAATGAGCAGTTCTTC. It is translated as CATSRDWAGNNEQFF.